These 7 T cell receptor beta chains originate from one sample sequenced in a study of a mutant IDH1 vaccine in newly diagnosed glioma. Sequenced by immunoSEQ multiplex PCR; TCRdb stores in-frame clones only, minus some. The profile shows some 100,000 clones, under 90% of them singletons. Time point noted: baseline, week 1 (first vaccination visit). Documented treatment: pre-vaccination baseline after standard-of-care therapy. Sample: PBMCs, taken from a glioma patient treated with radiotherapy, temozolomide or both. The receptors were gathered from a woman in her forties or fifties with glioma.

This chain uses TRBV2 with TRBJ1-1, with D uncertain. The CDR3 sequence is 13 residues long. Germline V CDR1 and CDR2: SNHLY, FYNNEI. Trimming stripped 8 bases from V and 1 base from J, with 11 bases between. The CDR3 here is CASFSEANTEAFF. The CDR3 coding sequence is TGTGCCAGCTTCTCGGAAGCGAACACTGAAGCTTTCTTT.

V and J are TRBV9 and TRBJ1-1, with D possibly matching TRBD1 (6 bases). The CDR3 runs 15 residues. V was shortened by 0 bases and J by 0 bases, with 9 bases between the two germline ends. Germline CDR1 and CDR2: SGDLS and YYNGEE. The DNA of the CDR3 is TGTGCCAGCAGCGTAGCTGGGACATTGAACACTGAAGCTTTCTTT. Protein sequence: CASSVAGTLNTEAFF. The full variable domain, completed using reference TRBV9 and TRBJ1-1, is DSGVTQTPKHLITATGQRVTLRCSPRSGDLSVYWYQQSLDQGLQFLIQYYNGEERAKGNILERFSAQQFPDLHSELNLSSLELGDSALYFCASSVAGTLNTEAFFGQGTRLTVV.

This chain's CDR3 is CASQRQGDYEQYF. CDR3 DNA sequence: TGTGCCAGCCAGAGACAGGGGGATTACGAGCAGTACTTC. The rearrangement links TRBV2 to TRBJ2-7; 9 bases fit TRBD1. CDR1 and CDR2 from the germline V gene are SNHLY and FYNNEI. The CDR3 consists of 13 residues. J gave up 4 bases and V 8 bases, and 6 bases lay outside the gene matches.

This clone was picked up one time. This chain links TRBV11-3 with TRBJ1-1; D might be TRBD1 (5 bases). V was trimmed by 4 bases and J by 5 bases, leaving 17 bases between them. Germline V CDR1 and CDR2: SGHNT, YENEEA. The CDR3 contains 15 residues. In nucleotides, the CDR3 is TGTGCCAGCAGCTCCTTAACGCAGGGAGGAACTGAAGCTTTCTTT. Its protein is CASSSLTQGGTEAFF.

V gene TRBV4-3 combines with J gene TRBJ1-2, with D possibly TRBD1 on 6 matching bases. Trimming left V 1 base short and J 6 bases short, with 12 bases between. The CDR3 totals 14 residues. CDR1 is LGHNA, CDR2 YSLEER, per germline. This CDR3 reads CASSQVGGADGYTF. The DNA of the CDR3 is TGCGCCAGCAGCCAAGTGGGGGGGGCGGATGGCTACACCTTC.

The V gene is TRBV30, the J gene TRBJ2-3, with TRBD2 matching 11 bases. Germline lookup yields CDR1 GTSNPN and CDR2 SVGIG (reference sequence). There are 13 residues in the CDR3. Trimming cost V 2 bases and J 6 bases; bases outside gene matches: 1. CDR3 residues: CAWSRLAGDTQYF. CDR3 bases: TGTGCCTGGAGTAGACTAGCGGGGGATACGCAGTATTTT.

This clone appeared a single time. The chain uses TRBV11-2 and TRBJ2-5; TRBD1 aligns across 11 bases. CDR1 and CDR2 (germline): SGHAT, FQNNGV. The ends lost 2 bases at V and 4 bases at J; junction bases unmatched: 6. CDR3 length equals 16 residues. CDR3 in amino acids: CASSLQGTGGGETQYF. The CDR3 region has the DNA TGTGCCAGCAGCTTACAGGGGACAGGGGGAGGAGAGACCCAGTACTTC.